This TCR beta chain was recovered during a study of blood T cell repertoires in COVID-19. A single count supports this clone. Recruitment covered fewer than 25 US areas and drew participants whose ages spanned roughly 18 to 89 years. Trimming cost V 0 bases and J 4 bases, with 9 bases left between them. Germline V gives CDR1 LGHNA, CDR2 YSLEER. The CDR3 has 15 amino acids. TCRdb's table, derived via immunoSEQ multiplex PCR, lists solely in-frame clones and lacks some. The data show more than 200,000 clones, 85% to 90% seen once. The sequencing sample was made of PBMCs or T cells enriched from blood (not recorded which). The sequence was collected from a woman younger than 45 who had recovered from COVID-19. The rearrangement uses TRBV4-3 and TRBJ1-4; D is ambiguous. The CDR3 nucleotides read TGCGCCAGCAGCCAAGAATTGTATGTTAATGAAAAACTGTTTTTT. Translated: CASSQELYVNEKLFF.